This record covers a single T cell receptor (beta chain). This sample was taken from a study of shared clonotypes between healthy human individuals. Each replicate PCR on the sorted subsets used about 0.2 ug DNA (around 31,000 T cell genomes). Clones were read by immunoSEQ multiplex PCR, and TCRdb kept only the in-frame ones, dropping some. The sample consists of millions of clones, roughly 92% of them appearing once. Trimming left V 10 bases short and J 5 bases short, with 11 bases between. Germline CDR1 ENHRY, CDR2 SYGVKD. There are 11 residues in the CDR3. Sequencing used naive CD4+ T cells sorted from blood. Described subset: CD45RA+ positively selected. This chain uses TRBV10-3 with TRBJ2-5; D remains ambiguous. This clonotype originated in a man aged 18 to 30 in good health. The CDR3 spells CATAAQETQYF. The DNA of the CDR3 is TGTGCCACAGCCGCGCAGGAGACCCAGTACTTC.